Here is one TCR beta chain with its context. What it binds is unknown. The sample originates from a study of shared clonotypes between healthy human individuals. Findings and caveats of the study: Sampling involved blood alone; tissue repertoires likely differ.

The method was immunoSEQ multiplex PCR; TCRdb's version includes in-frame clones alone and lacks a portion of them. The data show some 2,000,000 clones, roughly 94% seen once. CDR3 length: 19 amino acids. J was trimmed by 3 bases and V by 1 base; bases with no gene match: 13. The germline V gene encodes CDR1 SGHTA and CDR2 FQGNSA. V gene TRBV7-2 combines with J gene TRBJ2-7, with 12 bases that match TRBD2. This clonotype originated in a man between 18 and 35 years old in good health. Sequenced input: naive CD4+ T cells sorted from blood. Subset noted: CD45RA+ positively selected. This CDR3 is CASSLVAVTSGSRGYEQYF. The DNA for the CDR3 is TGTGCCAGCAGCTTAGTGGCAGTGACTAGCGGGAGTAGGGGCTACGAGCAGTACTTC.